The source of this T cell receptor beta chain is a study of cytomegalovirus exposure and HLA in healthy donors (dated by TCRdb to the late 2010s). Background on the whole study: The 670 or so repertoires of the first cohort and the roughly 120 validation repertoires were produced on the same platform, according to a later analysis. The aim of the study was to test whether cataloging public T cell receptors could identify signatures of past pathogen exposure. A separate validation cohort of 100 to 150 different subjects was used in addition to the approximately 610-subject first cohort. The study combined high-throughput TCR immunosequencing, statistical association of individual TCRs with disease status, and machine learning to predict cytomegalovirus infection status. Paper-wide results and their limitations: The study gave a list of some 150 TCR beta chains associated with cytomegalovirus. The authors suggested that the approach could potentially be extended to other disease states and immunological phenotypes. Most TCR sequences were observed very rarely across donors, whereas some public TCRs were present in many individuals. A few of the identified cytomegalovirus-associated TCR beta chains were confirmed in vitro to be specific for cytomegalovirus antigens. A later analysis lacked HLA typing for the validation cohort, so it scored co-occurrence in that cohort across all 110 or so repertoires. In a later analysis, TCRs clustered in the first cohort were found to also tend to co-occur in the 100 to 150 validation repertoires, with 90% to 95% of cluster scores above 0. In both the original and validation cohorts, the classifier was reported to diagnose cytomegalovirus status with high specificity and sensitivity.

The donors were included in the validation cohort of roughly 120 subjects, a group kept apart from the roughly 700-subject first cohort. To prepare the library, the immunoSEQ multiplex PCR assay was applied. In the original analysis: A statistical classification framework was developed to diagnose cytomegalovirus status using the catalog of TCR beta chain sequences. TCRdb carries this immuneACCESS record with in-frame sequences only. Its versions omit some clonotypes, under half of them owing to an unresolved V gene in the studies checked, with the rest unexplained. D and trimming come from the DNA, and the V and J calls and clone size come from that table. This sample lists roughly 200,000 clones; about 81% were detected once. The ten largest clones represent around 1.2% of the sample. This clone was detected only once. Its antigen is still unknown. No much larger clone exists at a distance of one base, and base qualities are not known.

Spanning cysteine to phenylalanine, the CDR3 consists of 17 amino acids. This entry keeps only the CDR3 DNA: 51 bases, framed from base 1. In the germline V gene (reference sequence), CDR1 corresponds to GTSNPN and CDR2 to SVGIG. Trimmed from V: 8 bases; trimmed from J: 7 bases; junction bases lacking a gene match: 15. The sample consisted of PBMCs. This clonotype originated in a woman aged 25 to 45 in good health and CMV-seronegative. In this chain, TRBV30 is recombined with TRBJ2-2, and 14 junction bases match TRBD2. The sequence in DNA is TGTGCCAAGGATAACTCCGGACTAGCGGGAGGTAGCGGGGAGCTGTTTTTT. This codes for CAKDNSGLAGGSGELFF.